The 9 T cell receptor beta chains given below trace back to one sample, sequenced in a study of shared clonotypes between healthy human individuals. TCRdb keeps only in-frame clones here, not all; method: immunoSEQ multiplex PCR. In the table there are around 690,000 clones, 90% of which are singletons. The specimen was memory CD8+ T cells from PBMCs. Subset specified: CD45RO+ cells pooled with CCR7-negative TemRA cells. Every receptor here comes from a man between 18 and 35 years old in good health. Some clones in this sample may be carry-over from other donors' samples.

This clone appeared many times. Other DNA sequences of this sample code for an identical CDR3. The V call is TRBV5-6, the J call TRBJ1-2; D unclear. Trimming stripped 3 bases from V and 5 bases from J, with 11 bases between. Germline CDR1 reads SGHDT; CDR2 reads YYEEEE. This CDR3 spans 13 amino acids. The CDR3 DNA is TGTGCCAGCAGCTCGGGCCAGGTATATGGCTACACCTTC. Its translation is CASSSGQVYGYTF.

The chain recombines TRBV5-1 with TRBJ2-7, with 8 nucleotides matching TRBD2. Germline V gene lookup returns CDR1 SGHRS and CDR2 YFSETQ. CDR3 length: 14 residues. The ends lost 2 bases at V and 3 bases at J; junction bases unmatched: 4. The CDR3: CASSFSGKNYEQYF. As DNA, the CDR3 is TGCGCCAGCAGCTTTAGCGGGAAGAACTACGAGCAGTACTTC.

The rearrangement links TRBV7-6 to TRBJ2-1; D is unresolved. The CDR3 consists of 13 residues. V lost 5 bases and J 0 bases, leaving 5 bases between the germline ends. Germline lookup yields CDR1 SGHVS and CDR2 FNYEAQ. CDR3 loop: CASSQSSYNEQFF. In DNA, the CDR3 is TGTGCCAGCAGCCAGAGCTCCTACAATGAGCAGTTCTTC.

The V call is TRBV5-1, the J call TRBJ2-1; 10 positions agree with TRBD1. Trimming at V came to 2 bases and at J to 0 bases, leaving 2 bases not matched to a gene. This CDR3 comprises 16 residues. Germline values: CDR1 SGHRS, CDR2 YFSETQ. CDR3 DNA: TGCGCCAGCAGCTTAAGACAGGGGGCCTCCTACAATGAGCAGTTCTTC. It codes for CASSLRQGASYNEQFF.

The V and J genes are TRBV4-1 and TRBJ2-2; the D is unclear. CDR1 MGHRA and CDR2 YSYEKL come from the germline V gene. This CDR3 region has 14 residues. Trimming removed 7 bases from V and 0 bases from J, with 9 bases in between. The DNA of the CDR3 is TGCGCCAGCACTAAGATATCGAACACCGGGGAGCTGTTTTTT. Its protein is CASTKISNTGELFF.

CDR3 sequence reads: CATSGFNRGSYEQYF. CDR3 DNA: TGTGCCACCAGTGGCTTCAACAGGGGCTCCTACGAGCAGTACTTC. The chain recombines TRBV15 with TRBJ2-7; 7 nucleotides line up with TRBD1. Germline lookup yields CDR1 LNHNV and CDR2 YYDKDF (reference sequence). This CDR3 contains 15 residues. The junction had 8 bases not matched to a gene; V was cut back by 6 bases and J by 0 bases.

The chain couples TRBV7-6 to TRBJ1-6; D remains unclear. V was trimmed by 1 base and J by 6 bases, leaving 7 bases between them. CDR3 length: 14 residues. Per the germline V gene, CDR1 is SGHVS and CDR2 is FNYEAQ. In nucleotides, the CDR3 is TGTGCCAGCAGCTTAGGGCACGCTAATTCACCCCTCCACTTT. As protein: CASSLGHANSPLHF. Full variable domain (remainder filled in from reference TRBV7-6 and TRBJ1-6): GAGVSQSPRYKVTKRGQDVALRCDPISGHVSLYWYRQALGQGPEFLTYFNYEAQQDKSGLPNDRFSAERPEGSISTLTIQRTEQRDSAMYRCASSLGHANSPLHFGNGTRLTVT.

The rearrangement uses TRBV19 and TRBJ1-1; a weak D match, TRBD1 (6 bases). CDR1 and CDR2 (germline): LNHDA, SQIVND (reference sequence). The CDR3 has 18 amino acids. Trimming took off 6 bases at V and 0 bases at J, with 23 bases between the two ends. In nucleotides, the CDR3 is TGTGCCAGTAGAGCGATCGGTTGGGGGGCCAGGATGAACACTGAAGCTTTCTTT. Translated, it gives CASRAIGWGARMNTEAFF.

The rearrangement joins TRBV28 to TRBJ1-3; D is possibly TRBD1 (5 bases). The CDR3 loop spans 14 amino acids. The germline V gene encodes CDR1 MDHEN and CDR2 SYDVKM. Trimming removed 6 bases at V and 2 bases at J, with 11 bases between. In DNA, the CDR3 is TGTGCCAGCAGGACCCCGGGGGCTGGAAACACCATATATTTT. Translating gives CASRTPGAGNTIYF.